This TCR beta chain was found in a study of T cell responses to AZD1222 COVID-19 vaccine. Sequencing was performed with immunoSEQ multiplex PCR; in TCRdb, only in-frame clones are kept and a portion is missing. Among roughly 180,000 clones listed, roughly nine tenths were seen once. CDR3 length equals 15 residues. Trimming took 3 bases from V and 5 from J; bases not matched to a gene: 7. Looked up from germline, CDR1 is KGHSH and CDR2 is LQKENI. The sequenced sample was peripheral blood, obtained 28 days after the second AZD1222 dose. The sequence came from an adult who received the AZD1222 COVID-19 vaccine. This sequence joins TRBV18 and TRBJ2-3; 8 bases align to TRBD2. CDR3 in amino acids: CASSPPGLVGDTQYF. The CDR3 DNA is TGTGCCAGCTCACCGCCGGGACTAGTTGGAGATACGCAGTATTTT.